This is a list of T cell receptor beta chains from one sample in a study of CD8+ T cells in alopecia areata. The repertoire was sequenced with immunoSEQ multiplex PCR; TCRdb's copy has only in-frame clones and lacks some. Counted here are about 97,000 clones, roughly 41% occurring once; the ten biggest clones make up about 1.2%. The sample consisted of CD4+ T cells sorted from blood. The receptor set was obtained from a human donor with alopecia areata. Both conserved end residues are part of each CDR3. The D gene is left open where the match is weak. Clone size is shown for a subset of rows, as once, few, many or a class of expanded clone.

D | J | size | V | DNA | CDR3
TRBD1 | TRBJ1-1 | - | TRBV30 | TGTGCCTCATCGGACAGGGGGAACACTGAAGCTTTCTTT | CASSDRGNTEAFF
- | TRBJ2-1 | - | TRBV6-5 | TGTGCCAGCAGTCGTGGAAATGAGCAGTTCTTC | CASSRGNEQFF
TRBD1 | TRBJ2-3 | few | TRBV25-1 | TGTGCCAGCAGTGAATGGGGACAGGGGGGATCCACAGATACGCAGTATTTT | CASSEWGQGGSTDTQYF
TRBD2 | TRBJ2-7 | - | TRBV7-2 | TGTGCCAGCAGCCACGGGGGGAGCTCCTACGAGCAGTACTTC | CASSHGGSSYEQYF
TRBD1 | TRBJ2-1 | many | TRBV28 | TGTGCCAGCAGTTTATGGGGACAGGAGGTAAATGAGCAGTTCTTC | CASSLWGQEVNEQFF
- | TRBJ2-5 | - | TRBV7-6 | TGTGCCAGCAGCTCGGGCAACCAAGAGACCCAGTACTTC | CASSSGNQETQYF
- | TRBJ1-5 | few | TRBV7-8 | TGTGCCAGCAGCTTAGGTGGAGATCAGCCCCAGCATTTT | CASSLGGDQPQHF
- | TRBJ2-3 | few | TRBV19 | TGTGCCAGTAGTATCCAGTGGACCGATCTCACAGATACGCAGTATTTT | CASSIQWTDLTDTQYF
- | TRBJ1-1 | - | TRBV28 | TGTGCCAGCAGTTCCGAGGCTTTTGGGGGGATCATGAACACTGAAGCTTTCTTT | CASSSEAFGGIMNTEAFF
TRBD1 | TRBJ1-1 | - | TRBV29-1 | TGCAGCGTTGTAAAGGGGGCGGCGGAAAACACTGAAGCTTTCTTT | CSVVKGAAENTEAFF
TRBD2 | TRBJ2-1 | few | TRBV30 | TGTGCCTCCGAGCGGGAGGGGCACAATGAGCAGTTCTTC | CASEREGHNEQFF
- | TRBJ2-2 | - | TRBV19 | TGTGCCAGTAGTGCCCAGGGACATACCGGGGAGCTGTTTTTT | CASSAQGHTGELFF
- | TRBJ2-1 | few | TRBV7-8 | TGTGCCAGCAGCTTGGGCGGGACCACCTACAATGAGCAGTTCTTC | CASSLGGTTYNEQFF
- | TRBJ2-5 | few | TRBV7-2 | TGTGCCAGCAGCTTAGCGGGACAAGCTCAAGAGACCCAGTACTTC | CASSLAGQAQETQYF
TRBD2 | TRBJ2-5 | - | TRBV7-2 | TGTGCCAGCAGCTTAGTGGGGGGGTCCCAAGAGACCCAGTACTTC | CASSLVGGSQETQYF
- | TRBJ2-3 | few | TRBV28 | TGTGCCAGCAGTCCTAATCCAGATACGCAGTATTTT | CASSPNPDTQYF
TRBD1 | TRBJ2-7 | few | TRBV28 | TGTGCCAGCAGAGGGACAGGGCCTTCCTACGAGCAGTACTTC | CASRGTGPSYEQYF
- | TRBJ2-2 | - | TRBV5-1 | TGCGCCAGCAGCTTGGCTGGGTATGCGAACACCGGGGAGCTGTTTTTT | CASSLAGYANTGELFF
- | TRBJ2-5 | - | TRBV2 | TGTGCCAGCAGTGCCTTGGGACGGAACCAAGAGACCCAGTACTTC | CASSALGRNQETQYF
TRBD1 | TRBJ1-4 | - | TRBV7-9 | TGTGCCAGCAGCTTAAGATGGGACAGGGGGCAATTTGGTGAAAAACTGTTTTTT | CASSLRWDRGQFGEKLFF
TRBD2 | TRBJ2-5 | - | TRBV7-9 | TGTGCCAGCAGCGACGCGTGGTCTAGCGGCGGACAAGAGACCCAGTACTTC | CASSDAWSSGGQETQYF
- | TRBJ1-1 | few | TRBV30 | TGTGCCTGGAGGGAATGGGCCAACACTGAAGCTTTCTTT | CAWREWANTEAFF
- | TRBJ2-7 | - | TRBV6-5 | TGTGCCAGCAGAAGTCGGGAGAGGTCCTACGAGCAGTACTTC | CASRSRERSYEQYF
TRBD2 | TRBJ2-5 | - | TRBV7-2 | TGTGCCAGCAGCCCCAGGACTAGCGGTCCTGGGAGAGAGACCCAGTACTTC | CASSPRTSGPGRETQYF
- | TRBJ2-5 | - | TRBV11-2 | TGTGCCAGCAGCTTTACTAATCCGACCCAGTACTTC | CASSFTNPTQYF
- | TRBJ1-1 | - | TRBV5-1 | TGCGCCAGCAGCCCACAGATGAACACTGAAGCTTTCTTT | CASSPQMNTEAFF
- | TRBJ1-1 | few | TRBV19 | TGTGCCAGCACCCCATTCGTGCAGGGGACTGAAGCTTTCTTT | CASTPFVQGTEAFF
- | TRBJ1-1 | - | TRBV29-1 | TGCAGCGTTGACCGCGGGTATTCTGAAGCTTTCTTT | CSVDRGYSEAFF
- | TRBJ2-7 | - | TRBV6-1 | TGTGCCAGCAGTGAACAGGGGCACACCTACGAGCAGTACTTC | CASSEQGHTYEQYF
TRBD1 | TRBJ1-4 | - | TRBV29-1 | TGCAGCGTTGGGGATACAGGGGTAACTAATGAAAAACTGTTTTTT | CSVGDTGVTNEKLFF
TRBD1 | TRBJ2-1 | once | TRBV18 | TGTGCCAGCTCACGGACAGGGAATAGTGAGCAGTTCTTC | CASSRTGNSEQFF
- | TRBJ1-3 | - | TRBV29-1 | TGCAGCGTTGTTGAGGGGTTAAGTGGAAACACCATATATTTT | CSVVEGLSGNTIYF
TRBD1 | TRBJ1-2 | - | TRBV25-1 | TGTGCCAGCAGTCCCGGGACAGGGAACTATGGCTACACCTTC | CASSPGTGNYGYTF
- | TRBJ2-7 | - | TRBV4-1 | TGCGCCAGCAGCCAAGTGGCGCTTCCCCTCTACGAGCAGTACTTC | CASSQVALPLYEQYF
- | TRBJ1-5 | - | TRBV29-1 | TGCAGCGTTGGATCTCAGCCCCAGCATTTT | CSVGSQPQHF
- | TRBJ2-7 | - | TRBV7-2 | TGTGCCAGCAGCCGGACTGCCTCCTACGAGCAGTACTTC | CASSRTASYEQYF
- | TRBJ1-5 | few | TRBV28 | TGTGCCAGCAGTTTGACTAGAAATCAGCCCCAGCATTTT | CASSLTRNQPQHF
TRBD2 | TRBJ2-3 | - | TRBV7-9 | TGTGCCAGCAGCTTATCGCGGGAGGGAGGTGTGCGAGATACGCAGTATTTT | CASSLSREGGVRDTQYF
TRBD2 | TRBJ2-1 | - | TRBV7-2 | TGTGCCAGCAGCTTCACAAGCGGGGGAGCGTACAATGAGCAGTTCTTC | CASSFTSGGAYNEQFF
- | TRBJ2-5 | many | TRBV7-9 | TGTGCCAGCAGCTCAAGTCCTACGCGGGAGACCCAGTACTTC | CASSSSPTRETQYF
- | TRBJ2-3 | - | TRBV10-3 | TGTGCCATCACTTCGGACACAGCCACAGATACGCAGTATTTT | CAITSDTATDTQYF
- | TRBJ2-5 | - | TRBV19 | TGTGCCAGTAGTATCAACCGAGCAAGGGAGACCCAGTACTTC | CASSINRARETQYF
- | TRBJ2-1 | few | TRBV28 | TGTGCCAGCAGGCGGGGACATCAGTCCTACAATGAGCAGTTCTTC | CASRRGHQSYNEQFF
TRBD2 | TRBJ2-1 | - | TRBV30 | TGTGCCTGGAGTGCTATAGCGGGAGAGGGTGAGCAGTTCTTC | CAWSAIAGEGEQFF
TRBD1 | TRBJ1-4 | - | TRBV7-9 | TGTGCCAGCAGCTTAGCCTCTTACAGGGGAACAGCTAATGAAAAACTGTTTTTT | CASSLASYRGTANEKLFF
- | TRBJ2-7 | - | TRBV9 | TGTGCCAGCAGCGTACAGGGGGGATACGAGCAGTACTTC | CASSVQGGYEQYF
- | TRBJ1-2 | - | TRBV29-1 | TGCAGCGTGGCCCGTTTTCAGGGTTTCGATGGCTACACCTTC | CSVARFQGFDGYTF
- | TRBJ2-3 | - | TRBV9 | TGTGCCAGCAGCGTAGGCTCCTGGGATACGCAGTATTTT | CASSVGSWDTQYF
- | TRBJ2-7 | - | TRBV2 | TGTGCCAGCAGTGGCCCTGGGAGCATCTCCTACGAGCAGTACTTC | CASSGPGSISYEQYF
TRBD1 | TRBJ2-7 | few | TRBV29-1 | TGCAGCGTTGAAGAAGACAGGGCCCCCTACGAGCAGTACTTC | CSVEEDRAPYEQYF
TRBD1 | TRBJ1-1 | few | TRBV29-1 | TGCAGCGTAGAATCTCAGGGGGCAGGGACTGAAGCTTTCTTT | CSVESQGAGTEAFF
- | TRBJ1-1 | few | TRBV29-1 | TGCAGCGCCGGAGAGCGAATAGGTGAAGCTTTCTTT | CSAGERIGEAFF
- | TRBJ2-7 | - | TRBV5-1 | TGCGCCAGCAGCCAAGCCTACGAGCAGTACTTC | CASSQAYEQYF